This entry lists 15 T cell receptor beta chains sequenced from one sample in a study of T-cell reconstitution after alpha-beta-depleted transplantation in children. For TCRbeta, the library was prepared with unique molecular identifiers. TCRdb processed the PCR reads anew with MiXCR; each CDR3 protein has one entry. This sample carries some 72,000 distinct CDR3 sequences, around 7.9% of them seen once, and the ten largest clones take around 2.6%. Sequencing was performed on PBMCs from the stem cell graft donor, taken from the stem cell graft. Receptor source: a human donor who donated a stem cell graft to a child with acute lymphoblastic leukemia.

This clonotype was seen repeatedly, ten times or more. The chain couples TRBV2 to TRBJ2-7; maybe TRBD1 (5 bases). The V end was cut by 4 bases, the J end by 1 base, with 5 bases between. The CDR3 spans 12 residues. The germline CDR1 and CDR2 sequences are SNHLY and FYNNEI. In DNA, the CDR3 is TGTGCCAGCAGTGGACAGTCCTACGAGCAGTACTTC. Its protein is CASSGQSYEQYF.

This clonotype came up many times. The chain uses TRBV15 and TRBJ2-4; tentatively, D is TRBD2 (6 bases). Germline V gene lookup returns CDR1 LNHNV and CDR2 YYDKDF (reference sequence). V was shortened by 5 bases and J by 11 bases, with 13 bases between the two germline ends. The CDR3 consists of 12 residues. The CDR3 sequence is CATSSGGTVQYF. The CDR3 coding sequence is TGTGCCACCAGCTCGGGCGGGACGGTTCAGTACTTC.

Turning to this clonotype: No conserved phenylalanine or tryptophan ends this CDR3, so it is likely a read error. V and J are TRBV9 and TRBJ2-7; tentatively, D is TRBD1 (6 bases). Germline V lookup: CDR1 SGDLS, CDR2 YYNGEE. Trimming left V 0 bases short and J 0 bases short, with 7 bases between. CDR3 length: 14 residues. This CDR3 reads CASSVEGDSYEQYP. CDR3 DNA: TGTGCCAGCAGCGTAGAGGGGGACTCCTACGAGCAGTACCCC.

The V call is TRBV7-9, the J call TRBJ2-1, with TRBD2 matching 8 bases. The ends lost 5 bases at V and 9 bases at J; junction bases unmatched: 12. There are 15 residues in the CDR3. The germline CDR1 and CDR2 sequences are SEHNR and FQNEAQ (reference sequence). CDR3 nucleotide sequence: TGTGCCAGCAGCCCGCGGGGGGAAAATCGGGGTGAGCAGTTCTTC. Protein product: CASSPRGENRGEQFF. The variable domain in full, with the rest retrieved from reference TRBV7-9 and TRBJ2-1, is DTGVSQNPRHKITKRGQNVTFRCDPISEHNRLYWYRQTLGQGPEFLTYFQNEAQLEKSRLLSDRFSAERPKGSFSTLEIQRTEQGDSAMYLCASSPRGENRGEQFFGPGTRLTVL.

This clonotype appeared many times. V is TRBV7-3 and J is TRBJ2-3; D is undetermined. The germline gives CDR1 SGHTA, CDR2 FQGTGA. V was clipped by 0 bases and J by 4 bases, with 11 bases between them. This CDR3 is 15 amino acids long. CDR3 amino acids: CASSLTGSPADTQYF. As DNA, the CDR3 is TGTGCCAGCAGCTTAACTGGGTCCCCCGCAGATACGCAGTATTTT.

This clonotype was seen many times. Here the CDR3 reads CASSRALQETQYF. CDR3 nucleotide sequence: TGTGCCAGCTCACGGGCCCTCCAAGAGACCCAGTACTTC. This chain links TRBV18 with TRBJ2-5; D remains ambiguous. CDR3 length: 13 residues. CDR1 and CDR2 (germline): KGHSH, LQKENI. The V gene lost 4 bases and the J gene lost 1 base, with 7 bases spanning the gap.

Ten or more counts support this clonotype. In DNA form, the CDR3 reads TGTGCCAGCGACTCCGGGGGGAGCACAGATACGCAGTATTTT. Protein sequence: CASDSGGSTDTQYF. The chain is built from TRBV10-3 and TRBJ2-3, with 7 nucleotides matching TRBD2. CDR3 length equals 14 residues. Germline V gene data show CDR1 as ENHRY and CDR2 as SYGVKD. With V trimmed by 10 bases and J by 0 bases, 7 bases remained unmatched.

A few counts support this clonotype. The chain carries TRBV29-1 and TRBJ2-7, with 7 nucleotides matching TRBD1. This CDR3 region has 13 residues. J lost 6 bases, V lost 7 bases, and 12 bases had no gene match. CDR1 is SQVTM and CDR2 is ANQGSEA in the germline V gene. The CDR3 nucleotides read TGCAGCGCACGCGAGACAGGGCTCGGCGAGCAGTACTTC. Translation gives CSARETGLGEQYF.

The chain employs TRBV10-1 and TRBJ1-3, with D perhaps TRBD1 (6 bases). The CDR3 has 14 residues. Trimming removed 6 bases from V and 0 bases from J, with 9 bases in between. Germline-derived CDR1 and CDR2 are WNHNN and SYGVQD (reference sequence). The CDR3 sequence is CASRTGRSGNTIYF. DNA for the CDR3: TGCGCCAGCAGGACAGGCCGCTCTGGAAACACCATATATTTT.

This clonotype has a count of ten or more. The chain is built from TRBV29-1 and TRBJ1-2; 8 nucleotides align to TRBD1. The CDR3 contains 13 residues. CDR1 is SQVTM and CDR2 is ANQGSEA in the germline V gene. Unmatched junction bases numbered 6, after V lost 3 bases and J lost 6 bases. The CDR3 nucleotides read TGCAGCGTTGATGCCCAGGGGGCGGATGGCTACACCTTC. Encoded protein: CSVDAQGADGYTF.

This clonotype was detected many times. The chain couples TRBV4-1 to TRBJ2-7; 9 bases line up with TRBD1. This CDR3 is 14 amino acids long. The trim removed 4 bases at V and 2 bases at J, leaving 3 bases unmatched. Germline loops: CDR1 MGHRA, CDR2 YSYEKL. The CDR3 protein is CASSLGDRAYEQYF. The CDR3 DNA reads TGCGCCAGCAGCCTAGGGGACAGGGCCTACGAGCAGTACTTC.

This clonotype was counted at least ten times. This chain's CDR3 is CASSFGGGDYEQYF. In DNA form, the CDR3 reads TGCGCCAGCAGCTTCGGGGGAGGGGACTACGAGCAGTACTTC. The rearrangement links TRBV5-1 to TRBJ2-7; 7 bases agree with TRBD2. This CDR3 spans 14 amino acids. In germline, CDR1 is SGHRS, CDR2 YFSETQ. The V segment lost 2 bases and the J segment 3 bases; nucleotides outside the gene matches: 5.

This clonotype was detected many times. The CDR3 DNA follows: TGTGCCACCAGTGATTCCGGGTATGAGCAGTTCTTC. As protein: CATSDSGYEQFF. This sequence joins TRBV24-1 and TRBJ2-1; D is uncertain. CDR1 KGHDR and CDR2 SFDVKD come from the germline V gene. V gave up 2 bases and J gave up 8 bases, with 6 bases separating them. The CDR3 is 12 amino acids.

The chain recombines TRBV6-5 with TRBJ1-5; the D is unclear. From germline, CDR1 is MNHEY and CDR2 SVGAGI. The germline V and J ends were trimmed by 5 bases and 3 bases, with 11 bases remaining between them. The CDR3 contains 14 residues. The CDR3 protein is CASSDYSNNQPQHF. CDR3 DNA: TGTGCCAGCAGTGACTACAGTAACAATCAGCCCCAGCATTTT.

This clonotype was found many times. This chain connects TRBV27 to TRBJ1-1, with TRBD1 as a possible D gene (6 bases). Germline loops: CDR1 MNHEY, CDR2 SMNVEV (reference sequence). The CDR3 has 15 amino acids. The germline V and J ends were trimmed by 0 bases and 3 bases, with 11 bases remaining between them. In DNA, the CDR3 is TGTGCCAGCAGTTTATCGGGGGGCTCGTACACTGAAGCTTTCTTT. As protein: CASSLSGGSYTEAFF.